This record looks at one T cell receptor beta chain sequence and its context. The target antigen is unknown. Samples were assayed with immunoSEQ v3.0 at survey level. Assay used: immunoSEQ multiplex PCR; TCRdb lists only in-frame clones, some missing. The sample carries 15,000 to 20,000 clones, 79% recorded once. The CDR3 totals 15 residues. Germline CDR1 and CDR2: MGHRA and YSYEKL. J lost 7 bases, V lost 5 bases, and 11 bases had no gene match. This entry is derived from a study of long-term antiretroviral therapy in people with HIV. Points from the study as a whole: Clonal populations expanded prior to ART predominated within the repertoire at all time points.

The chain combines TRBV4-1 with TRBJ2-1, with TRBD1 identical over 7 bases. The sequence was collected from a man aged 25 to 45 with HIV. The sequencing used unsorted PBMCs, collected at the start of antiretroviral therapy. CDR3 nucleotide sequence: TGCGCCAGCAGCTCCAGACAGGGAGTTATGAATGAGCAGTTCTTC. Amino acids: CASSSRQGVMNEQFF.